Below are 27 T cell receptor beta chains sequenced from a single sample in a study of blood T cells in healthy people across ages. PCR was performed a second time for about 7 to 12 cycles using a sample-barcoded 5' primer and a J-beta primer mix. TCRdb reanalysed the 5' RACE reads using MiXCR and keeps one entry per CDR3 protein. Of about 1.1 million distinct CDR3 sequences in the sample, roughly two fifths were seen once. Specimen: blood. These receptors all stem from a man aged 18-30 years in good health.

This clonotype appeared a few times. Mismatch with germline at one junction end may stem from a read error. The chain has TRBV13 and TRBJ2-5, with D unresolved. CDR1 and CDR2 from the germline V gene are PRHDT and FYEKMQ (reference sequence). CDR3 length equals 13 residues. This CDR3 reads CAGSPSLQETQYF. CDR3 bases: TGTGCCGGCAGCCCCTCTCTGCAAGAGACCCAGTACTTC.

This clonotype was recorded a few times. The chain uses TRBV28 and TRBJ2-1, with a tentative D call TRBD2 (7 bases). V lost 3 bases to trimming and J lost 5 bases, with 14 bases between them. The CDR3 loop spans 15 amino acids. From germline, CDR1 is MDHEN and CDR2 SYDVKM. CDR3 coding DNA: TGTGCCAGCAGTTTGGGGGGGCTTACCGACAATGAGCAGTTCTTC. Its protein product is CASSLGGLTDNEQFF. The full variable domain, in which reference TRBV28 and TRBJ2-1 provide the parts outside the CDR3, is DVKVTQSSRYLVKRTGEKVFLECVQDMDHENMFWYRQDPGLGLRLIYFSYDVKMKEKGDIPEGYSVSREKKERFSLILESASTNQTSMYLCASSLGGLTDNEQFFGPGTRLTVL.

This clonotype was counted only a few times. The chain is built from TRBV6-6 and TRBJ1-6, with D possibly TRBD1 on 6 matching bases. Per the germline V gene, CDR1 is MNHNY and CDR2 is SVGAGI (reference sequence). Trimming shortened V by 0 bases and J by 0 bases, and 9 bases separated the two germline ends. The CDR3 is 17 residues long. The CDR3 nucleotides are TGTGCCAGCAGTTACTCCCGGGACATCTCCTATAATTCACCCCTCCACTTT. Protein sequence: CASSYSRDISYNSPLHF.

The chain has TRBV15 and TRBJ2-5, with 9 bases matching TRBD2. This CDR3 has 14 residues. V gave up 1 base and J gave up 11 bases; unmatched junction bases: 8. Germline CDR1 reads LNHNV; CDR2 reads YYDKDF (reference sequence). The CDR3 region has the DNA TGTGCCACCAGCAGAGGTGGACTAGCGAGAGAGCAGTACTTC. It encodes CATSRGGLAREQYF.

V gene TRBV4-2 combines with J gene TRBJ2-3; 8 nucleotides align to TRBD2. V shed 1 base and J 4 bases; nucleotides not matched to a gene: 10. The germline V gene encodes CDR1 LGHNA and CDR2 YNFKEQ. The length of the CDR3 is 17 residues. This chain's CDR3 is CASSQGDSGEGADTQYF. The CDR3 region has the DNA TGTGCCAGCAGCCAAGGTGATAGCGGGGAAGGGGCAGATACGCAGTATTTT.

This chain joins TRBV9 and TRBJ1-3; tentatively, D is TRBD1 (5 bases). The germline V gene encodes CDR1 SGDLS and CDR2 YYNGEE. Trimming left V 4 bases short and J 0 bases short, with 17 bases between. This CDR3 region has 17 residues. This CDR3 reads CASSTNRQTISGNTIYF. CDR3 bases: TGTGCCAGCAGCACGAATCGACAGACTATCTCTGGAAACACCATATATTTT.

In its sample, this clonotype was seen a few times. This chain uses TRBV27 with TRBJ2-6; 9 nucleotides match TRBD1. The CDR3 is made up of 15 amino acids. The V gene end was trimmed by 4 bases and the J gene end by 13 bases; junction bases not matched to a gene: 11. Germline V gene sequence: CDR1 MNHEY, CDR2 SMNVEV (reference sequence). Here the CDR3 reads CASSSSTGGQQVLTF. CDR3 DNA: TGTGCCAGCAGTTCCTCGACAGGGGGACAACAAGTCCTGACTTTC.

The chain combines TRBV25-1 with TRBJ2-1; 9 nucleotides align to TRBD1. Germline CDR1 MGHDK, CDR2 SYGVNS. The V and J ends lost 7 bases and 5 bases, in that order; junction bases with no gene match: 6. The CDR3 is 14 residues long. The CDR3 loop reads CASNLGTGNNEQFF. The CDR3 nucleotides read TGTGCCAGCAATCTCGGGACAGGGAACAATGAGCAGTTCTTC.

The chain recombines TRBV7-9 with TRBJ2-3; D possibly matches TRBD1 or TRBD2 (5 bases each). This CDR3 has 16 amino acids. The germline gives CDR1 SEHNR, CDR2 FQNEAQ (reference sequence). Trimming shortened V by 5 bases and J by 0 bases, and 15 bases separated the two germline ends. CDR3 coding DNA: TGTGCCAGCAGCAATTTCGAGGGGCCTAGCACAGATACGCAGTATTTT. Its translation is CASSNFEGPSTDTQYF.

This clonotype was seen a few times. The chain uses TRBV6-5 and TRBJ1-2; D might be TRBD1 (5 bases). CDR1 and CDR2 (germline): MNHEY, SVGAGI. V lost 2 bases to trimming and J lost 8 bases, with 12 bases between them. CDR3 length equals 13 residues. The CDR3 coding sequence is TGTGCCAGCAGTTACCCTAGACGGGGGGGCTACACCTTC. This codes for CASSYPRRGGYTF.

This clonotype has a handful of counts. The CDR3 is CASSYAPTEAFF. The CDR3 region has the DNA TGTGCCAGCAGTTACGCCCCTACTGAAGCTTTCTTT. The chain combines TRBV6-2 or TRBV6-3 with TRBJ1-1, with D unclear. The CDR3 contains 12 residues. Trimming removed 2 bases at V and 5 bases at J, with 6 bases between. Germline assignment: CDR1 MNHEY and CDR2 SVGEGT.

The chain is built from TRBV6-1 and TRBJ1-5; no clear D. There are 16 residues in the CDR3. In germline, CDR1 is MNHNS, CDR2 SASEGT. Trimming shortened V by 0 bases and J by 0 bases, and 9 bases separated the two germline ends. CDR3 region: CASSEARHYSNQPQHF. The CDR3 DNA reads TGTGCCAGCAGTGAAGCGCGGCATTATAGCAATCAGCCCCAGCATTTT.

This sequence joins TRBV27 and TRBJ2-1; D perhaps matches TRBD1 (5 bases). This CDR3 is built from 14 residues. Germline CDR1 is MNHEY and CDR2 is SMNVEV (reference sequence). Trimming took 4 bases from V and 4 from J, leaving 11 bases between them. CDR3 in DNA: TGTGCCAGCAGTTGGCAAGGGGCTTACAATGAGCAGTTCTTC. As protein: CASSWQGAYNEQFF.

Only a few counts were recorded for this clonotype. V gene TRBV4-3 combines with J gene TRBJ2-7, with D perhaps given as TRBD1 or TRBD2 (5 bases each). The CDR3 is made up of 15 amino acids. In germline, CDR1 is LGHNA, CDR2 YSLEER. Trimming removed 6 bases at V and 3 bases at J, with 18 bases between. The CDR3 bases are TGCGCCAGCAGTCGGACCGGGACGGGTCTCTACGAGCAGTACTTC. Residues: CASSRTGTGLYEQYF.

This chain joins TRBV2 and TRBJ2-3, with 8 positions matching TRBD1. Trimming at V came to 3 bases and at J to 5 bases, leaving 7 bases not matched to a gene. CDR1 SNHLY and CDR2 FYNNEI come from the germline V gene. This CDR3 has 15 amino acids. CDR3 residues: CASSEDRARKDTQYF. The DNA for the CDR3 is TGTGCCAGCAGTGAGGACAGGGCTAGGAAAGATACGCAGTATTTT.

This clonotype was seen many times. The chain is built from TRBV7-2 and TRBJ2-1; the D is unclear. The CDR3 extends over 16 amino acids. Germline values: CDR1 SGHTA, CDR2 FQGNSA. The ends were cut back, 5 bases at V and 6 bases at J, with 20 bases in the middle. DNA for the CDR3: TGTGCCAGCAGCATTGTGCCTCTAGGAAAGGGCAATGAGCAGTTCTTC. This gives the protein CASSIVPLGKGNEQFF.

This clonotype was counted only a few times. This chain joins TRBV5-6 and TRBJ2-5; 9 bases fit TRBD1. This CDR3 spans 14 amino acids. Germline V gene sequence: CDR1 SGHDT, CDR2 YYEEEE. J lost 5 bases, V lost 3 bases, and 5 bases had no gene match. CDR3 bases: TGTGCCAGCAGCTACTTACAGGGGGCCGAGACCCAGTACTTC. Amino acids: CASSYLQGAETQYF.

V gene TRBV15 combines with J gene TRBJ2-3, with 7 bases aligning to TRBD1. This CDR3 comprises 15 residues. From germline, CDR1 is LNHNV and CDR2 YYDKDF (reference sequence). The junction had 9 bases not matched to a gene; V was cut back by 5 bases and J by 4 bases. In DNA form, the CDR3 reads TGTGCCACCAGCTACTGGACAGGCCCCGCAGATACGCAGTATTTT. Protein: CATSYWTGPADTQYF.

This clonotype has only a few counts. The chain links TRBV6-6 to TRBJ1-1; no reliable D call. Trimming left V 2 bases short and J 6 bases short, with 13 bases between. The germline V gene encodes CDR1 MNHNY and CDR2 SVGAGI (reference sequence). The CDR3 covers 14 residues. CDR3 DNA sequence: TGTGCCAGCAGTTACCTCGGTGGGTTTGCTGAAGCTTTCTTT. It encodes CASSYLGGFAEAFF.

This clonotype was recorded at least ten times. This chain links TRBV29-1 with TRBJ2-3; no clear D. The CDR3 is 13 amino acids. Germline V lookup: CDR1 SQVTM, CDR2 ANQGSEA. The V end lost 7 bases, the J end lost 3 bases, and 14 bases lay between the germline ends. This chain's CDR3 is CSANGRLTDTQYF. The DNA of the CDR3 is TGCAGCGCCAATGGCAGGTTGACAGATACGCAGTATTTT.

This clonotype was recorded once. The junction departs from germline at one end; a sequencing error may be responsible. This chain connects TRBV11-2 to TRBJ1-2; the D is unclear. Germline V gene lookup returns CDR1 SGHAT and CDR2 FQNNGV. This CDR3 comprises 12 residues. The chain's CDR3 is CAGSLQGYGYTF. The CDR3 DNA reads TGTGCCGGCAGCTTACAAGGGTATGGCTACACCTTC.

J is TRBJ1-5 and V is TRBV5-6; unclear D gene. Looked up from germline, CDR1 is SGHDT and CDR2 is YYEEEE. Trimming shortened V by 2 bases and J by 0 bases, and 12 bases separated the two germline ends. The CDR3 contains 16 residues. CDR3 sequence (DNA): TGTGCCAGCAGCTTTTATGGCGGCGGTAGCAATCAGCCCCAGCATTTT. Encoded protein: CASSFYGGGSNQPQHF.

V gene TRBV6-6 combines with J gene TRBJ2-2; no reliable D call. Germline lookup yields CDR1 MNHNY and CDR2 SVGAGI (reference sequence). V was trimmed by 10 bases and J by 5 bases, leaving 14 bases between them. The CDR3 extends over 13 amino acids. CDR3 nucleotide sequence: TGTGCCACCCGACGGAGCTGGACCGGGGAGCTGTTTTTT. Its protein product is CATRRSWTGELFF.

The chain links TRBV6-1 to TRBJ2-3, with TRBD2 matching 8 bases. The CDR3 length is 14 residues. Germline V gene data show CDR1 as MNHNS and CDR2 as SASEGT. Losses at the gene ends were 8 bases for V and 0 bases for J; bases not matched to a gene: 4. DNA of the CDR3: TGTGCCAGCCAACAGCGGGGGAGCACAGATACGCAGTATTTT. Translated: CASQQRGSTDTQYF.

This clonotype came up a few times. A much larger clone differs by one base, so this may be a read error. The chain employs TRBV5-1 and TRBJ2-1; 8 nucleotides match TRBD2. Trimming took 3 bases from V and 4 from J; bases not matched to a gene: 6. The CDR3 has 15 amino acids. Germline CDR1 and CDR2: SGHRS and YFSETQ. The CDR3 bases are TGCGCCAGCAGCTGGGGAGCGGGGGAGTACAATGAGCAGTTCTTC. Translated, it gives CASSWGAGEYNEQFF.

This chain uses TRBV11-2 with TRBJ2-7; D possibly corresponds to TRBD1 (5 bases). V was pared by 5 bases and J by 4 bases, with 12 bases between. The CDR3 loop spans 13 amino acids. Germline loops: CDR1 SGHAT, CDR2 FQNNGV. In DNA form, the CDR3 reads TGTGCCAGCAGCCCAACCAGGGAATACGAGCAGTACTTC. Its translation is CASSPTREYEQYF.

The genes are TRBV5-1 and TRBJ2-7; perhaps TRBD1 as D (7 bases). The CDR3 has 14 amino acids. V dropped 4 bases and J dropped 2 bases, with 13 bases sitting between them. Per germline, CDR1 SGHRS and CDR2 YFSETQ. The CDR3 region has the DNA TGCGCCAGCAGCGCGGGACAGCCTACCTACGAGCAGTACTTC. Encoded protein: CASSAGQPTYEQYF.